This note documents a single TCR beta chain sequence. Its antigen remains unidentified. Germline-derived CDR1 and CDR2 are SGHTA and FQGNSA. The V end lost 3 bases, the J end lost 6 bases, and 18 bases lay between the germline ends. CDR3 length: 15 residues. The data belong to a study of shared clonotypes between healthy human individuals. Looking at the study overall: The cohort had two women and a few men, ages 18 to 49.

Study-wide results and caveats: Across subsets, estimated richness was generally greater for naive than for memory populations.

The assay was carried out at the deep level. Method: immunoSEQ multiplex PCR; TCRdb's copy keeps in-frame clones and lacks some. The data show 2 million to 2.5 million clones, 92% seen once. This clonotype was sampled from a man aged 18-30 years in good health. Some clones in this sample may be carry-over from other donors' samples. V is TRBV7-2 and J is TRBJ2-7; weak D call: TRBD2 (6 bases). Source material: naive CD4+ T cells from PBMCs. Specified subset: CD45RA+ positively selected. CDR3 sequence (DNA): TGTGCCAGCAGCTTTAGCGGCACCCAGCCAGTCGAGCAGTACTTC. It encodes CASSFSGTQPVEQYF.